These 20 T cell receptor beta chains came from one sample sequenced in a study of ipilimumab plus nivolumab after autologous stem cell transplantation. Profiled with immunoSEQ multiplex PCR; TCRdb holds only in-frame clones, not every one. The table shows 84,000 or so clones, with 83% occurring only once. The sequencing here drew on PBMCs, taken in a trial of ipilimumab plus nivolumab as post-transplant consolidation. These receptors originate from a male donor with diffuse large B-cell lymphoma.

The chain employs TRBV6-5 and TRBJ2-1; D could derive from TRBD1 or TRBD2 (6 bases each). Deletions cut 5 bases from V and 6 bases from J, with 17 bases between. This CDR3 contains 15 residues. Looked up from germline, CDR1 is MNHEY and CDR2 is SVGAGI. The CDR3 spells CASSGGRAASNEQFF. The CDR3 bases are TGTGCCAGCAGTGGGGGGCGAGCGGCGTCCAATGAGCAGTTCTTC.

CDR3 sequence reads: CASSETLSGNTIYF. The DNA of the CDR3 is TGTGCCAGCTCCGAGACCCTCTCTGGAAACACCATATATTTT. The chain uses TRBV18 and TRBJ1-3; no reliable D call. Trimming left V 6 bases short and J 0 bases short, with 9 bases between. The length of the CDR3 is 14 residues. Per the germline V gene, CDR1 is KGHSH and CDR2 is LQKENI.

The V gene is TRBV11-3, the J gene TRBJ2-7; D perhaps matches TRBD1 (6 bases). This CDR3 is 13 amino acids long. The germline CDR1 and CDR2 sequences are SGHNT and YENEEA. Trimming shortened V by 0 bases and J by 3 bases, and 6 bases separated the two germline ends. CDR3 DNA sequence: TGTGCCAGCAGCTTAGAACAGGGCTACGAGCAGTACTTC. It specifies CASSLEQGYEQYF.

The rearrangement uses TRBV12-5 and TRBJ2-5; D perhaps matches TRBD2 (5 bases). Trimming removed 6 bases from V and 0 bases from J, with 14 bases in between. The germline CDR1 and CDR2 sequences are LGHNT and FRNRAP. CDR3 length: 15 residues. CDR3 in amino acids: CASGQRPGYQETQYF. DNA of the CDR3: TGTGCTAGTGGCCAACGTCCGGGGTACCAAGAGACCCAGTACTTC. Based on the CDR3 plus reference TRBV12-5 and TRBJ2-5, the full variable domain is DARVTQTPRHKVTEMGQEVTMRCQPILGHNTVFWYRQTMMQGLELLAYFRNRAPLDDSGMPKDRFSAEMPDATLATLKIQPSEPRDSAVYFCASGQRPGYQETQYFGPGTRLLVL.

This chain links TRBV23-1 with TRBJ1-1, with D tentatively TRBD1 (5 bases). TRBV23-1 is designated an ORF whose function remains uncertain. V lost 3 bases, J lost 3 bases, and 8 bases lay in between. The CDR3 consists of 13 residues. CDR3 nucleotide sequence: TGCGCCAGCAGTCAGACCAGGGACACTGAAGCTTTCTTT. It is translated as CASSQTRDTEAFF.

The rearrangement links TRBV10-2 to TRBJ2-7; 8 bases map to TRBD1. V gave up 6 bases and J gave up 6 bases; unmatched junction bases: 7. CDR1 WSHSY and CDR2 SAAADI come from the germline V gene. This CDR3 region has 13 residues. The DNA of the CDR3 is TGCGCCAGCAGGACAGGGGATCATGCCGAGCAGTACTTC. It yields the protein CASRTGDHAEQYF.

This clone was counted only a few times. V usage is TRBV7-6 and J usage is TRBJ1-1, with TRBD1 matching 9 bases. This CDR3 spans 16 amino acids. The V gene end was trimmed by 8 bases and the J gene end by 0 bases; junction bases not matched to a gene: 10. Germline lookup yields CDR1 SGHVS and CDR2 FNYEAQ. CDR3 sequence reads: CASRPGQGPMNTEAFF. The CDR3 DNA reads as TGTGCCAGCCGACCGGGACAGGGACCTATGAACACTGAAGCTTTCTTT.

The rearrangement links TRBV7-2 to TRBJ2-7; 13 bases map to TRBD2. CDR1 and CDR2 (germline): SGHTA, FQGNSA. The CDR3 is 14 residues long. V gave up 4 bases and J gave up 3 bases; unmatched junction bases: 0. The CDR3 DNA reads as TGTGCCAGCAGCTGGACTAGCGGGAGCTACGAGCAGTACTTC. Translated, it gives CASSWTSGSYEQYF.

V usage is TRBV21-1 and J usage is TRBJ2-1; whether TRBD1, the table's D call, matches the DNA was not checked. TRBV21-1 is designated a pseudogene. The CDR3 covers 14 residues. CDR3 nucleotide sequence: TGTGCCAGCAGCAAAGGTGTAACAGAGAGTGGGCAGTTCTTC. Translation: CASSKGVTESGQFF.

The rearrangement uses TRBV19 and TRBJ2-1; 10 bases agree with TRBD2. V shed 6 bases, J shed 7 bases, and the junction held 6 bases outside the gene matches. The CDR3 totals 14 residues. Germline lookup yields CDR1 LNHDA and CDR2 SQIVND (reference sequence). The CDR3 is CASRSGGAGNEQFF. The CDR3 DNA sequence: TGTGCCAGTAGGAGCGGGGGGGCCGGGAATGAGCAGTTCTTC.

The CDR3 DNA follows: TGTGCCAGCCATAGAGAGGGGGATCCACCCTACGAGCAGTACTTC. This encodes CASHREGDPPYEQYF. This chain links TRBV9 with TRBJ2-7; possible D gene TRBD1, 6 bases. Germline lookup yields CDR1 SGDLS and CDR2 YYNGEE. There are 15 residues in the CDR3. V lost 7 bases and J 2 bases, leaving 19 bases between the germline ends.

The V gene is TRBV2, the J gene TRBJ2-6; D call uncertain. CDR1 SNHLY and CDR2 FYNNEI come from the germline V gene. CDR3 length: 14 amino acids. V lost 8 bases to trimming and J lost 0 bases, with 8 bases between them. The DNA of the CDR3 is TGTGCCAGCGGACGGACCTCTGGGGCCAACGTCCTGACTTTC. Amino acids: CASGRTSGANVLTF.

The chain combines TRBV5-1 with TRBJ2-1, with 8 bases identical to TRBD2. Germline loops: CDR1 SGHRS, CDR2 YFSETQ. With 0 bases clipped from V and 6 bases from J, the junction kept 5 bases outside the gene matches. The CDR3 has 15 amino acids. CDR3 bases: TGCGCCAGCAGCTTGGATGTTAGCGGGGCCAATGAGCAGTTCTTC. Its protein is CASSLDVSGANEQFF.

This chain connects TRBV12-5 to TRBJ2-2; D is unresolved. CDR3 length equals 15 residues. Germline CDR1 is LGHNT and CDR2 is FRNRAP. Between the trimmed V and J ends, which lost 3 bases and 4 bases, there was a span of 12 bases. DNA for the CDR3: TGTGCTAGTGGTTTAGTTTCAACGATCACCGGGGAGCTGTTTTTT. Amino acids: CASGLVSTITGELFF.

The genes are TRBV5-1 and TRBJ2-7, with a weak D call TRBD1 (7 bases). The V end was cut by 2 bases, the J end by 6 bases, with 15 bases between. The germline V gene has CDR1 SGHRS and CDR2 YFSETQ. The CDR3 runs 14 residues. The CDR3 region is CASSFSGQASEQYF. Here the CDR3 DNA reads TGCGCCAGCAGCTTTAGCGGACAGGCCTCCGAGCAGTACTTC.

V gene TRBV19 combines with J gene TRBJ2-7; weak D call: TRBD2 (6 bases). The CDR3 length is 16 residues. Germline V gene data show CDR1 as LNHDA and CDR2 as SQIVND (reference sequence). V gave up 2 bases and J gave up 4 bases, with 18 bases separating them. Here the CDR3 reads CASSIKLSGVLYEQYF. The CDR3 bases are TGTGCCAGTAGTATAAAGTTATCGGGGGTACTTTACGAGCAGTACTTC.

The genes are TRBV7-8 and TRBJ2-7; 8 nucleotides align to TRBD1. The junction had 7 bases not matched to a gene; V was cut back by 2 bases and J by 4 bases. Germline V gives CDR1 SGHVS, CDR2 FQNEAQ. The CDR3 contains 15 residues. In nucleotides, the CDR3 is TGTGCCAGCAGCTTATTGTGGGACAGGACTTACGAGCAGTACTTC. Amino acids: CASSLLWDRTYEQYF.

The chain uses TRBV27 and TRBJ2-3; D is undetermined. This CDR3 comprises 14 residues. Germline lookup yields CDR1 MNHEY and CDR2 SMNVEV (reference sequence). The ends were cut back, 3 bases at V and 0 bases at J, with 7 bases in the middle. The CDR3, as DNA: TGTGCCAGCAGTTTGGACCGAAGCACAGATACGCAGTATTTT. Translated: CASSLDRSTDTQYF.

In its sample, this clone was seen once. CDR3: CASSDPSGGRTDTQYF. As DNA, the CDR3 is TGTGCCAGCAGTGACCCTAGCGGGGGGCGCACAGATACGCAGTATTTT. V gene TRBV25-1 combines with J gene TRBJ2-3; 11 bases line up with TRBD2. Germline trimming cut 3 bases from V and 1 base from J; bases unmatched to any gene: 3. Per the germline V gene, CDR1 is MGHDK and CDR2 is SYGVNS. The CDR3 is made up of 16 amino acids.

This sequence joins TRBV5-4 and TRBJ2-5, with D tentatively TRBD2 (6 bases). The germline V gene has CDR1 SGHNT and CDR2 YYREEE (reference sequence). The V end was cut by 5 bases, the J end by 5 bases, with 13 bases between. The CDR3 consists of 13 residues. The CDR3 region is CASRRDLLETQYF. CDR3 DNA: TGTGCCAGCAGGCGGGACTTGTTGGAGACCCAGTACTTC.